This T cell receptor beta chain stems from a study of T cells in Graves' hyperthyroidism and ophthalmopathy. Study conclusions and caveats: Ophthalmopathy cases were set apart from stable hyperthyroidism by a 13 V-J model. In the blood, most expanded thyroid clonotypes above 0.001 appeared as well. Onset of ophthalmopathy came a median roughly 6.4 months after the model predicted it.

Ophthalmopathy patients had Clinical Activity Score at least 3, NOSPECS grade at least 4, duration under 3 months. V lost 2 bases to trimming and J lost 1 base, with 12 bases between them. CDR1 is MNHEY and CDR2 is SVGEGT in the germline V gene. The length of the CDR3 is 16 residues. Amplification of TCR beta CDR3 regions used RNA as the template. In the first-round RT-PCR of the TCR CDR3, the HTBI primer set was used. From the multiplex PCR reads, TCRdb called clonotypes with MiXCR, one entry per CDR3 protein. The table lists roughly 600,000 distinct CDR3 sequences, approximately 14% of them singletons. This clonotype appeared a few times. As yet, its antigen is unknown.

Sequencing was performed on blood. This receptor was taken from a woman in her fifties or sixties with Graves' ophthalmopathy. V is TRBV6-2 or TRBV6-3 and J is TRBJ2-4; perhaps D is TRBD1 or TRBD2 (5 bases each). CDR3 in amino acids: CASSYGRGTAKNIQYF. In nucleotides, the CDR3 is TGTGCCAGCAGTTACGGACGGGGCACGGCCAAAAACATTCAGTACTTC.